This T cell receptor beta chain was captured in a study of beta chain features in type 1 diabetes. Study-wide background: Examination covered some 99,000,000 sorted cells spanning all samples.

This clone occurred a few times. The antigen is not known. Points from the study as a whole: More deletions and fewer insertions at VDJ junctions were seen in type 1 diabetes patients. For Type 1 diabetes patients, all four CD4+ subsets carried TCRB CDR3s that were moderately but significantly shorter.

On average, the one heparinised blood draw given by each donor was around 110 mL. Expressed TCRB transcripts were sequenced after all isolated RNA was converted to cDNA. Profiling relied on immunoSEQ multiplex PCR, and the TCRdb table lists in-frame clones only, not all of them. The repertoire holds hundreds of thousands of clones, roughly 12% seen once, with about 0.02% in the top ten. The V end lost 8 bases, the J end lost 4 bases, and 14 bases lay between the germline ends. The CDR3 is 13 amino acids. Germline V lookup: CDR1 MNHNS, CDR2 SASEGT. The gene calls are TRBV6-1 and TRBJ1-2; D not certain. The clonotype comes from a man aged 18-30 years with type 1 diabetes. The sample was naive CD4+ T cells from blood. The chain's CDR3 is CASRPGGIYGYTF. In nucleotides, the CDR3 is TGTGCCAGCCGACCGGGCGGAATCTATGGCTACACCTTC.